The rows below give T cell receptor beta chains drawn from one sample of a study of shared clonotypes between healthy human individuals. Libraries were prepared by immunoSEQ multiplex PCR; TCRdb keeps only in-frame clonotypes and omits some of them. Of fewer than 3 million clones in the sample, less than 95% were seen once. Sequencing was performed on naive CD4+ T cells from PBMCs. Every receptor here comes from a man aged 18 to 29 in good health. Some clones in this sample may be carry-over from other donors' samples. Each CDR3 is given with its conserved first and last residue. The D gene is left open where the match is weak. The listing skips clone size in some rows; elsewhere it reads once, few, many or a size class.

CDR3aa | CDR3nt | abundance | d_gene | j_gene | v_gene
CASSVGRGTYNEQFF | TGTGCCAGCAGCGTCGGGAGAGGAACTTACAATGAGCAGTTCTTC | - | - | TRBJ2-1 | TRBV9
CASSETSTGEQFF | TGTGCCAGCAGTGAAACCTCTACGGGGGAGCAGTTCTTC | - | - | TRBJ2-1 | TRBV2
CASSWGNQPQHF | TGTGCCAGCAGCTGGGGAAATCAGCCCCAGCATTTT | - | - | TRBJ1-5 | TRBV7-2
CASSPAGNYNTGELFF | TGTGCCAGCTCCCCCGCGGGGAACTATAACACCGGGGAGCTGTTTTTT | - | - | TRBJ2-2 | TRBV18
CASSEILALHF | TGTGCCAGCAGTGAGATATTGGCCCTCCACTTT | - | - | TRBJ1-6 | TRBV2
CASSPGTDNYGYTF | TGTGCCAGCAGCCCAGGGACGGACAACTATGGCTACACCTTC | few | - | TRBJ1-2 | TRBV7-9
CASSQDGGGRLFF | TGCGCCAGCAGCCAAGATGGGGGGGGGAGACTGTTTTTT | - | - | TRBJ1-4 | TRBV4-3
CASRKGLAGADTQYF | TGTGCCAGCAGGAAGGGACTAGCGGGAGCAGATACGCAGTATTTT | - | TRBD2 | TRBJ2-3 | TRBV6-1
CASSLGHAGISTDTQYF | TGTGCCAGCAGCTTAGGACACGCCGGAATTAGCACAGATACGCAGTATTTT | - | - | TRBJ2-3 | TRBV7-9
CASSPQGAGQPQHF | TGTGCCAGCAGCCCCCAGGGGGCCGGGCAGCCCCAGCATTTT | few | TRBD1 | TRBJ1-5 | TRBV2
CASRVTGTSGSTNTGELFF | TGTGCCAGCAGAGTTACCGGGACTAGCGGGAGTACGAACACCGGGGAGCTGTTTTTT | - | TRBD2 | TRBJ2-2 | TRBV2
CASRRDTYNEQFF | TGTGCCAGCAGGCGGGACACCTACAATGAGCAGTTCTTC | - | - | TRBJ2-1 | TRBV6-1
CASSQGSFQETQYF | TGTGCCAGCAGCCAAGGTTCGTTCCAAGAGACCCAGTACTTC | - | - | TRBJ2-5 | TRBV4-2
CASSHLGAEQFF | TGTGCCAGCAGCCACCTTGGTGCTGAGCAGTTCTTC | - | - | TRBJ2-1 | TRBV6-4
CASSMDLFSYEQYF | TGTGCCAGCAGTATGGACCTTTTCTCCTACGAGCAGTACTTC | - | - | TRBJ2-7 | TRBV6-5
CASSLTGQRNYGYTF | TGTGCCAGCAGCTTAACGGGGCAGCGGAACTATGGCTACACCTTC | - | - | TRBJ1-2 | TRBV7-9
CASSQDAPSGSRDTQYF | TGCGCCAGCAGCCAAGACGCTCCTAGCGGGAGTCGGGATACGCAGTATTTT | - | TRBD2 | TRBJ2-3 | TRBV4-1
CASSIVSSYNEQFF | TGTGCCAGTAGTATAGTGAGCTCCTACAATGAGCAGTTCTTC | - | - | TRBJ2-1 | TRBV19
CASSEGPRTGPNTGELFF | TGTGCCAGCAGCGAGGGACCTAGGACAGGGCCGAACACCGGGGAGCTGTTTTTT | once | TRBD1 | TRBJ2-2 | TRBV9
CAISLGTSGEQFF | TGTGCCATCAGTTTGGGGACCTCGGGTGAGCAGTTCTTC | - | - | TRBJ2-1 | TRBV10-3
CASSGGGSQETQYF | TGTGCCAGCAGCGGAGGGGGATCCCAGGAGACCCAGTACTTC | once | - | TRBJ2-5 | TRBV9
CASSATVSGNTIYF | TGTGCCAGCAGCGCTACCGTAAGCGGAAACACCATATATTTT | - | - | TRBJ1-3 | TRBV11-3
CASSLGQTGYEQYF | TGCGCCAGCAGCTTAGGACAGACGGGCTACGAGCAGTACTTC | - | - | TRBJ2-7 | TRBV5-1
CASSLGLTAPYNEQFF | TGCGCCAGCAGCTTGGGTTTAACTGCACCCTACAATGAGCAGTTCTTC | - | - | TRBJ2-1 | TRBV5-1
CASVRVVVNTEAFF | TGTGCCAGCGTCAGGGTGGTGGTGAACACTGAAGCTTTCTTT | - | - | TRBJ1-1 | TRBV6-1
CAISEHREGYTGELFF | TGTGCCATCAGTGAGCACAGGGAGGGTTACACCGGGGAGCTGTTTTTT | - | - | TRBJ2-2 | TRBV10-3
CASSFQGAGDGYTF | TGTGCCAGCAGTTTTCAGGGGGCGGGCGATGGCTACACCTTC | - | TRBD1 | TRBJ1-2 | TRBV6-6
CASSNAGSSGANVLTF | TGTGCCAGCAGTAATGCGGGAAGCTCTGGGGCCAACGTCCTGACTTTC | - | - | TRBJ2-6 | TRBV25-1
CASSADRVYGYTF | TGTGCCAGCAGCGCCGACAGGGTCTATGGCTACACCTTC | - | TRBD1 | TRBJ1-2 | TRBV5-4
CASSQDPRGRYYEQYF | TGCGCCAGCAGCCAAGATCCGCGAGGACGCTACTACGAGCAGTACTTC | - | - | TRBJ2-7 | TRBV4-3
CASRGTGGFYGYTF | TGTGCCAGCAGGGGGACAGGGGGCTTCTATGGCTACACCTTC | - | TRBD1 | TRBJ1-2 | TRBV27
CASRRQGANYGYTF | TGTGCCAGCAGAAGACAGGGGGCAAACTATGGCTACACCTTC | - | TRBD1 | TRBJ1-2 | TRBV5-4
CASSLIAGVLDEQFF | TGTGCCAGCAGCTTAATAGCGGGAGTTCTTGATGAGCAGTTCTTC | - | TRBD2 | TRBJ2-1 | TRBV7-3
CASSYGTGRALTEAFF | TGTGCCAGCAGTTACGGGACAGGTCGGGCGTTAACTGAAGCTTTCTTT | - | TRBD1 | TRBJ1-1 | TRBV27
CASSIVLGSTDTQYF | TGTGCCAGTAGTATAGTACTAGGTAGCACAGATACGCAGTATTTT | - | - | TRBJ2-3 | TRBV19
CASSYSPRRDTGELFF | TGTGCCAGCAGTTACTCACCAAGGCGGGACACCGGGGAGCTGTTTTTT | - | - | TRBJ2-2 | TRBV6-5
CASSRGQGRTEAFF | TGTGCCAGCAGTCGCGGACAGGGGAGGACTGAAGCTTTCTTT | - | TRBD1 | TRBJ1-1 | TRBV11-2
CASNRDEKTQYF | TGTGCCAGCAACAGGGACGAAAAGACCCAGTACTTC | - | - | TRBJ2-5 | TRBV28
CASSEYRVSYNEQFF | TGTGCCAGCAGTGAATACAGGGTCTCCTACAATGAGCAGTTCTTC | - | - | TRBJ2-1 | TRBV2
CSVVETSGRGNEQFF | TGCAGCGTTGTCGAAACTAGCGGGAGGGGTAATGAGCAGTTCTTC | - | TRBD2 | TRBJ2-1 | TRBV29-1
CASSGDRGLGNQPQHF | TGTGCCAGCAGCGGGGACAGGGGTTTGGGCAATCAGCCCCAGCATTTT | - | TRBD1 | TRBJ1-5 | TRBV2
CASSRGGVNEKLFF | TGTGCCAGCAGCAGGGGAGGGGTTAATGAAAAACTGTTTTTT | - | - | TRBJ1-4 | TRBV5-4
CASSFGLRWVEQFF | TGTGCCAGCAGTTTCGGCCTGCGTTGGGTTGAGCAGTTCTTC | - | - | TRBJ2-1 | TRBV28
CASSQMDSRHEQYF | TGTGCCAGCAGTCAGATGGACTCGCGACACGAGCAGTACTTC | - | - | TRBJ2-7 | TRBV28
CASRSGQGRDEKLFF | TGTGCCAGCAGGAGCGGACAGGGTCGCGATGAAAAACTGTTTTTT | - | TRBD1 | TRBJ1-4 | TRBV28
CASSLGSTEAFF | TGTGCCAGCAGCTTGGGGTCCACTGAAGCTTTCTTT | - | - | TRBJ1-1 | TRBV7-9
CASSLGGQPYEQYF | TGTGCCAGCAGCTTAGGGGGACAGCCCTACGAGCAGTACTTC | - | TRBD1 | TRBJ2-7 | TRBV5-8
CASSLSSVRAGGPWEQFF | TGTGCCAGCAGTTTATCTTCTGTTCGAGCGGGTGGACCATGGGAGCAGTTCTTC | - | - | TRBJ2-1 | TRBV27
CASTLGEKQYF | TGTGCCAGCACCCTAGGGGAGAAGCAGTACTTC | - | - | TRBJ2-7 | TRBV28
CASSTGTRNTYEQYF | TGTGCCAGCTCCACCGGGACTAGAAACACCTACGAGCAGTACTTC | - | TRBD2 | TRBJ2-7 | TRBV18
CASSEGTSGQETQYF | TGTGCCAGCAGTGAAGGGACTAGCGGACAAGAGACCCAGTACTTC | - | TRBD2 | TRBJ2-5 | TRBV6-1
CASSPISTGTEAFF | TGTGCCAGCAGCCCGATTTCGACAGGGACTGAAGCTTTCTTT | few | TRBD1 | TRBJ1-1 | TRBV7-9
CASSFRDRGFHEQYF | TGTGCCAGCAGTTTCCGGGACAGGGGGTTCCACGAGCAGTACTTC | - | TRBD1 | TRBJ2-7 | TRBV6-5